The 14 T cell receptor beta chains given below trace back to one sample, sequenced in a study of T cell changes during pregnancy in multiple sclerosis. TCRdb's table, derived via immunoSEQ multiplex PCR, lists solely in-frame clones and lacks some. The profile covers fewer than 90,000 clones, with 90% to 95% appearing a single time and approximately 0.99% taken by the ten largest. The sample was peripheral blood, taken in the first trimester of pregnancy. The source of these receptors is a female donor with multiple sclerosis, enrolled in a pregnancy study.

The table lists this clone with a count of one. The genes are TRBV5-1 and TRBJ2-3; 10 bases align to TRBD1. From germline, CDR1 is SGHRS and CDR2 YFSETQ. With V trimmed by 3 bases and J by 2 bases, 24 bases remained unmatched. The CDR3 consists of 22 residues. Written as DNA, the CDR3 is TGCGCCAGCAGCTGGTCCCGGGACAGGGGCGGCCGGGCGTCGGGTTTCACAGATACGCAGTATTTT. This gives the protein CASSWSRDRGGRASGFTDTQYF.

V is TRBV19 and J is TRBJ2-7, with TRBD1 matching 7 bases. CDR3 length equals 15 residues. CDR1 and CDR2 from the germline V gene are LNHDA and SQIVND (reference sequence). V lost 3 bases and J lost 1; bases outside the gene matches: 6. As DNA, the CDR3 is TGTGCCAGTAGTATTGAAGGGGGCAGGTCCTACGAGCAGTACTTC. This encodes CASSIEGGRSYEQYF.

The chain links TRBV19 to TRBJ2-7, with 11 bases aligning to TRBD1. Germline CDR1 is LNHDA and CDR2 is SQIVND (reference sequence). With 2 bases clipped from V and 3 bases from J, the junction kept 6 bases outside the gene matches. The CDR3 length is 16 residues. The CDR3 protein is CASSILWDRGIYEQYF. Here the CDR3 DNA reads TGTGCCAGTAGTATACTGTGGGACAGGGGGATCTACGAGCAGTACTTC.

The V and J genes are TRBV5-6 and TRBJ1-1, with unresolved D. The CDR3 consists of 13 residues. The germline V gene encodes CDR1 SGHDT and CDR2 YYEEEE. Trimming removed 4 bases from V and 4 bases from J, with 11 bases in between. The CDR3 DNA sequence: TGTGCCAGCAGCACTGGGCGGGGCACTGAAGCTTTCTTT. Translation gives CASSTGRGTEAFF.

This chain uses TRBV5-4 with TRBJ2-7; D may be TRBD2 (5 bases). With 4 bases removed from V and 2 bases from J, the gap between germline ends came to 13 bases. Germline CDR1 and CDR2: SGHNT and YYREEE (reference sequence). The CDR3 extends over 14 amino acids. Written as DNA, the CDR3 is TGTGCCAGCAGCCCCCGGGGTGAAACCTACGAGCAGTACTTC. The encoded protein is CASSPRGETYEQYF.

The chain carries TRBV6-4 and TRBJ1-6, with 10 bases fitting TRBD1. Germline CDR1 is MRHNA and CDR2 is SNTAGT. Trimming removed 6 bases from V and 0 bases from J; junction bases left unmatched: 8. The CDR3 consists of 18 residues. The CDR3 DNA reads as TGTGCCAGCAGGGAGACAGGGGGCCACAGCTCCTATAATTCACCCCTCCACTTT. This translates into CASRETGGHSSYNSPLHF.

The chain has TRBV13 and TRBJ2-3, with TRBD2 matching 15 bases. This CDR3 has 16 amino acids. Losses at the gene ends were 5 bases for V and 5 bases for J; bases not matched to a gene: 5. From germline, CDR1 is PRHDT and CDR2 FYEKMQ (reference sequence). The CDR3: CASSPGLAGGIDTQYF. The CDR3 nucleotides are TGTGCCAGCAGCCCTGGACTAGCGGGGGGGATAGATACGCAGTATTTT. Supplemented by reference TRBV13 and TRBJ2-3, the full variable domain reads AAGVIQSPRHLIKEKRETATLKCYPIPRHDTVYWYQQGPGQDPQFLISFYEKMQSDKGSIPDRFSAQQFSDYHSELNMSSLELGDSALYFCASSPGLAGGIDTQYFGPGTRLTVL.

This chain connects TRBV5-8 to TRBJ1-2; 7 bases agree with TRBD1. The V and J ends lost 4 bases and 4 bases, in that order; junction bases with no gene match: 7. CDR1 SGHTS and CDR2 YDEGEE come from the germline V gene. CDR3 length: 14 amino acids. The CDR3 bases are TGTGCCAGCAGCCCGGGACAGATCGCCTATGGCTACACCTTC. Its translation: CASSPGQIAYGYTF.

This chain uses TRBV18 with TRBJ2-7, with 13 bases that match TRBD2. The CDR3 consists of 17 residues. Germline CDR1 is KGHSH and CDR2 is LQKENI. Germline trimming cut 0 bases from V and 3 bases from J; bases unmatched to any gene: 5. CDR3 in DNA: TGTGCCAGCTCACCACCGGGGGGACTAGCGGGAAACTACGAGCAGTACTTC. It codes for CASSPPGGLAGNYEQYF.

CDR3 bases: TGTGCCAGCAGCGCATTCGCGGGGGGACGCACAGATACGCAGTATTTT. Protein product: CASSAFAGGRTDTQYF. The chain combines TRBV9 with TRBJ2-3; 8 bases fit TRBD2. This CDR3 is built from 16 residues. V lost 3 bases, J lost 1 base, and 7 bases stayed unmatched. CDR1 and CDR2 from the germline V gene are SGDLS and YYNGEE.

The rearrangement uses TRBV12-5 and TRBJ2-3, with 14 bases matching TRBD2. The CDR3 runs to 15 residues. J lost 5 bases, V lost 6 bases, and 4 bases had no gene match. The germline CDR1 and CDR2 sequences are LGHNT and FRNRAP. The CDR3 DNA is TGTGCTAGTGGCCACGGACTAGCGGGAGGAGATACGCAGTATTTT. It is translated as CASGHGLAGGDTQYF. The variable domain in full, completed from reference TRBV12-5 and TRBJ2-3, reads DARVTQTPRHKVTEMGQEVTMRCQPILGHNTVFWYRQTMMQGLELLAYFRNRAPLDDSGMPKDRFSAEMPDATLATLKIQPSEPRDSAVYFCASGHGLAGGDTQYFGPGTRLTVL.

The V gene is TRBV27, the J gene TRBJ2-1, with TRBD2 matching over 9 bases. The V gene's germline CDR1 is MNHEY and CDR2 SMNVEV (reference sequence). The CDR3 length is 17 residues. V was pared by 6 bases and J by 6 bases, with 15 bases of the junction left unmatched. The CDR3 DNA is TGTGCCAGCAGCCATATACAAGGGGCGGGAGGGACCAATGAGCAGTTCTTC. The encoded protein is CASSHIQGAGGTNEQFF.

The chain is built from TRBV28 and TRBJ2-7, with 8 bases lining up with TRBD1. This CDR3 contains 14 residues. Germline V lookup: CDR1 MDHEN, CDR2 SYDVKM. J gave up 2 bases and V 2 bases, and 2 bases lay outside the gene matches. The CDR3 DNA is TGTGCCAGCAGTTTAGGACAGGGTACCTACGAGCAGTACTTC. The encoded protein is CASSLGQGTYEQYF.

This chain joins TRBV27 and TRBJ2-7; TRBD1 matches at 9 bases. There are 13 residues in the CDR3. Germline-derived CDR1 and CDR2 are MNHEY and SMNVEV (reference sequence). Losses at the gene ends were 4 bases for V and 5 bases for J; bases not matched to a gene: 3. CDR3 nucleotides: TGTGCCAGCAGTTCGGGACAGGGAGACGAGCAGTACTTC. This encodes CASSSGQGDEQYF.